The 20 T cell receptor beta chains below come from one sample, sequenced in a study of blood T cell repertoires in COVID-19. Some clones are missing from TCRdb's copy, which holds only in-frame ones; the method was immunoSEQ multiplex PCR. The table shows some 130,000 clones, with roughly nine tenths occurring only once. Sequencing was carried out using peripheral blood. The origin of the receptors is a middle-aged man with active COVID-19.

This chain connects TRBV5-8 to TRBJ2-7; D gene uncertain. The germline CDR1 and CDR2 sequences are SGHTS and YDEGEE. There are 14 residues in the CDR3. V was clipped by 4 bases and J by 6 bases, with 17 bases between them. CDR3 DNA sequence: TGTGCCAGCAGCAGAAAAGAGATTACGGGCGAGCAGTACTTC. Translation gives CASSRKEITGEQYF.

The chain combines TRBV6-6 with TRBJ2-3; TRBD2 matches 10 bases. With 6 bases clipped from V and 4 bases from J, the junction kept 10 bases outside the gene matches. The CDR3 is made up of 16 amino acids. Germline assignment: CDR1 MNHNY and CDR2 SVGAGI (reference sequence). Here the CDR3 reads CASSRLERGGPDTQYF. The CDR3 DNA follows: TGTGCCAGCAGCCGCCTGGAGCGGGGGGGCCCAGATACGCAGTATTTT.

The CDR3 bases are TGTGCCAGCAGCTTAGGGCTCGGGGGTATCTACGAGCAGTACGTC. Translation: CASSLGLGGIYEQYV. This rearrangement joins TRBV11-2 to TRBJ2-7; D possibly corresponds to TRBD2 (6 bases). CDR3 length: 15 residues. The germline V and J ends were trimmed by 1 base and 3 bases, with 13 bases remaining between them. CDR1 and CDR2 (germline): SGHAT, FQNNGV.

The chain joins TRBV18 to TRBJ1-3; 7 bases fit TRBD1. This CDR3 has 15 amino acids. The germline V gene has CDR1 KGHSH and CDR2 LQKENI. The J segment lost 0 bases and the V segment lost 6 bases, leaving 5 bases of the junction unmatched. The CDR3 loop is CASSKTGDSGNTIYF. CDR3 bases: TGTGCCAGCTCCAAAACAGGGGACTCTGGAAACACCATATATTTT.

The chain uses TRBV3-1 (or the pseudogene TRBV3-2) and TRBJ1-2; the D is unclear. CDR3 length equals 13 residues. The V end lost 1 base, the J end lost 3 bases, and 6 bases lay between the germline ends. CDR1 LGHDT and CDR2 YNNKEL come from the germline V gene (reference sequence). CDR3 region: CASSQVSDYGYTF. The CDR3 DNA reads TGTGCCAGCAGCCAAGTAAGCGACTATGGCTACACCTTC.

The chain has TRBV4-1 and TRBJ1-1; 8 bases are shared with TRBD1. The CDR3 consists of 15 residues. The V gene end was trimmed by 4 bases and the J gene end by 10 bases; junction bases not matched to a gene: 14. Germline CDR1 reads MGHRA; CDR2 reads YSYEKL. CDR3 residues: CASSRSPGGEGAAFF. The CDR3, as DNA: TGCGCCAGCAGCCGTTCTCCAGGGGGCGAAGGAGCAGCTTTCTTT.

This sequence joins TRBV5-6 and TRBJ1-3; no firm D call. CDR1 SGHDT and CDR2 YYEEEE come from the germline V gene. The CDR3 has 15 amino acids. V gave up 4 bases and J gave up 3 bases, with 14 bases separating them. Here the CDR3 reads CASSVGSLLGNTIYF. DNA of the CDR3: TGTGCCAGCAGCGTGGGTAGCCTCCTTGGAAACACCATATATTTT.

The rearrangement uses TRBV11-2 and TRBJ2-6; D is perhaps TRBD2 (6 bases). Germline V CDR1 and CDR2: SGHAT, FQNNGV. Trimming took off 3 bases at V and 2 bases at J, with 8 bases between the two ends. The CDR3 length is 15 residues. The CDR3 is CASSFGGAGANVLTF. DNA for the CDR3: TGTGCCAGCAGCTTCGGGGGAGCTGGGGCCAACGTCCTGACTTTC. Supplemented by reference TRBV11-2 and TRBJ2-6, the full variable domain reads EAGVAQSPRYKIIEKRQSVAFWCNPISGHATLYWYQQILGQGPKLLIQFQNNGVVDDSQLPKDRFSAERLKGVDSTLKIQPAKLEDSAVYLCASSFGGAGANVLTFGAGSRLTVL.

This sequence joins TRBV5-1 and TRBJ2-3; 8 bases match TRBD1. V shed 0 bases and J 6 bases; nucleotides not matched to a gene: 9. The CDR3 has 16 amino acids. CDR1 is SGHRS and CDR2 is YFSETQ in the germline V gene. DNA for the CDR3: TGCGCCAGCAGCTTGGAGGGACAGGTGGGAAGGGATACGCAGTATTTT. Amino acid sequence: CASSLEGQVGRDTQYF. Complete variable domain (other parts from reference TRBV5-1 and TRBJ2-3): KAGVTQTPRYLIKTRGQQVTLSCSPISGHRSVSWYQQTPGQGLQFLFEYFSETQRNKGNFPGRFSGRQFSNSRSEMNVSTLELGDSALYLCASSLEGQVGRDTQYFGPGTRLTVL.

The rearrangement uses TRBV18 and TRBJ1-1; D perhaps matches TRBD1 (6 bases). Trimming shortened V by 2 bases and J by 5 bases, and 15 bases separated the two germline ends. The CDR3 runs to 15 residues. Germline CDR1 is KGHSH and CDR2 is LQKENI. The CDR3 loop is CASSPAGTRGTEAFF. CDR3 nucleotide sequence: TGTGCCAGCTCACCAGCCGGGACACGTGGAACTGAAGCTTTCTTT.

This clone was counted only a few times. The chain couples TRBV7-2 to TRBJ2-2; D might be TRBD2 (6 bases). V was pared by 2 bases and J by 7 bases, with 14 bases between. This CDR3 spans 15 amino acids. Germline V lookup: CDR1 SGHTA, CDR2 FQGNSA. CDR3 nucleotides: TGTGCCAGCAGCTTAATGAGAACTAGCATCGGGGAGCTGTTTTTT. Its protein product is CASSLMRTSIGELFF.

The chain is built from TRBV24-1 and TRBJ1-1; tentatively, D is TRBD1 (5 bases). V shed 4 bases and J shed 5 bases, with 22 bases lying between them. The CDR3 sequence is 17 residues long. The V gene's germline CDR1 is KGHDR and CDR2 SFDVKD. DNA for the CDR3: TGTGCCACCAGTGACACCGGCTCAGGACTGGGGGGAACTGAAGCTTTCTTT. It specifies CATSDTGSGLGGTEAFF.

The J gene is TRBJ2-3, the V gene TRBV5-6; 8 bases agree with TRBD1. Germline V lookup: CDR1 SGHDT, CDR2 YYEEEE. The CDR3 length is 15 residues. After removal of 0 bases from V and 3 bases from J, the junction contained 3 bases not matched to a gene. CDR3 in amino acids: CASSLGQGWTDTQYF. The CDR3 nucleotides are TGTGCCAGCAGCTTGGGACAGGGGTGGACAGATACGCAGTATTTT.

J is TRBJ2-3 and V is TRBV24-1, with a possible D match to TRBD1 (6 bases). Germline lookup yields CDR1 KGHDR and CDR2 SFDVKD. The CDR3 covers 12 residues. The germline V and J ends were trimmed by 6 bases and 4 bases, with 7 bases remaining between them. The CDR3 DNA sequence: TGTGCCACCAGTACAGGGTCAGATACGCAGTATTTT. Its protein product is CATSTGSDTQYF.

The chain links TRBV11-3 to TRBJ2-4; a weak D match, TRBD2 (7 bases). V dropped 1 base and J dropped 0 bases, with 16 bases sitting between them. This CDR3 spans 18 amino acids. Looked up from germline, CDR1 is SGHNT and CDR2 is YENEEA. The CDR3 region has the DNA TGTGCCAGCAGCTTAGGTGGGGGGGCCTACGGAGCCAAAAACATTCAGTACTTC. This gives the protein CASSLGGGAYGAKNIQYF.

The chain joins TRBV9 to TRBJ2-1, with a tentative D call TRBD1 (6 bases). CDR3 length: 14 residues. CDR1 is SGDLS, CDR2 YYNGEE, per germline. V lost 0 bases and J lost 5, with 9 bases in between. The CDR3 DNA reads as TGTGCCAGCAGCGTAGGGACAGTCGACAATGAGCAGTTCTTC. Translated: CASSVGTVDNEQFF.

The rearrangement links TRBV19 to TRBJ1-2; D might be TRBD1 (5 bases). V was pared by 8 bases and J by 8 bases, with 18 bases between. Per the germline V gene, CDR1 is LNHDA and CDR2 is SQIVND (reference sequence). The CDR3 has 13 residues. CDR3: CASYGGDLQGYTF. Here the CDR3 DNA reads TGTGCCAGTTATGGGGGGGACCTCCAAGGCTACACCTTC.

The V call is TRBV9, the J call TRBJ2-3; TRBD2 aligns across 8 bases. This CDR3 is 14 amino acids long. From germline, CDR1 is SGDLS and CDR2 YYNGEE. J was trimmed by 7 bases and V by 0 bases; bases with no gene match: 4. CDR3 nucleotides: TGTGCCAGCAGCGTAGCGGGAGGGCCAAATACGCAGTATTTT. It yields the protein CASSVAGGPNTQYF.

The chain has TRBV6-1 and TRBJ2-5, with 9 bases lining up with TRBD2. The CDR3 has 15 residues. Trimming took 1 base from V and 5 from J; bases not matched to a gene: 5. Germline CDR1 MNHNS, CDR2 SASEGT. The DNA for the CDR3 is TGTGCCAGCAGTGAAGAGGCGGGGGGGCTGGAGACCCAGTACTTC. Amino acid sequence: CASSEEAGGLETQYF.

V and J are TRBV10-2 and TRBJ2-5, with D possibly TRBD2 on 6 matching bases. Trimming pared 8 bases from V and 5 bases from J, leaving 12 bases between. CDR1 and CDR2 from the germline V gene are WSHSY and SAAADI. The CDR3 extends over 12 amino acids. CDR3 DNA: TGCGCCAGCGCCGGGACTCCCGAGACCCAGTACTTC. Protein sequence: CASAGTPETQYF.